The text below deals with one T cell receptor (beta chain). This clone was observed once. Its binding antigen is unknown. No base qualities exist here, and no much larger clone lies one base off it. To prepare the library, the immunoSEQ multiplex PCR assay was applied. Roughly 10^5 TCR templates per sample were assayed on the deep sequencing platform. Genomic DNA extracted from sorted T cells was the material used for TCRbeta CDR3 sequencing. From the authors' description of their analysis: Clonal analysis of TCRbeta CDR3 data was done in the R programming language. Comparing unstimulated samples against CFSE-low samples taken after the reaction was how alloreactive CD4+ and CD8+ clones were defined. Alloreactive CD4+ clones were assigned to regulatory or non-regulatory origin by matching sequences to sorted unstimulated Treg and non-Treg repertoires. TCRdb re-hosts the immuneACCESS table, in-frame sequences only. Its copies lack some clones; in the studies checked, an unresolved V gene accounts for under half of them, and the cause for the rest is not known. D and trimming come from the DNA, and the V and J calls and clone size come from that table. This sample has 99,000 or so clones in its table, and 85% to 95% of those were observed once. Of the sample, less than 0.35% is held by the ten largest clones.

Sorted unstimulated T cells and proliferating T cells recovered from mixed lymphocyte reactions were subjected to TCRbeta CDR3 sequencing. Fresh whole blood from over eight HLA-typed healthy donors served as the source for isolating PBMCs. The CDR3 starts with the cysteine, ends with the phenylalanine, and has 16 residues. CDR3 DNA is the only sequence kept; it has 48 bases, read in frame from the first base. The germline ends are 19 bases apart after V is trimmed by 4 bases and J by 4 bases. In the germline V gene, CDR1 corresponds to MGHRA and CDR2 to YSYEKL. The sample originates from a study of siplizumab effects on memory and regulatory T cells (dated by TCRdb to the late 2010s). At the level of the whole study: The study examined how the anti-CD2 antibody siplizumab affects alloreactive T-cell subsets in allogeneic mixed lymphocyte reactions built from human PBMCs.

Summary of the overall study and its limitations: Unstimulated naive T cells appeared more diverse than memory T cells, and naive cells seemed to contribute substantially to the alloresponse. Because sequences below about 10^-5 frequency were poorly captured, only a minor fraction of alloreactive clones could be mapped to unstimulated subsets. Siplizumab significantly lowered the cumulative frequency of alloreactive sequences that could be traced to unstimulated CD4+ memory T cells. Whether proliferating Tregs from siplizumab cultures actually had suppressive function was not functionally confirmed. A naive or memory phenotype could not be assigned to roughly 80-95% of proliferating CD4+ or CD8+ clones. Among mappable alloreactive CD4+ clones, the Treg-derived fraction averaged 68.8% with siplizumab versus approximately 27% in control reactions.

The chain was built from TRBV4-1 and TRBJ1-2, with a tentative D gene TRBD1 over 5 matching bases. The origin of this receptor is a human donor in good health. Sample: CD4+ T cells sorted from blood. The nucleotide sequence is given as TGCGCCAGCAGCCCCCCACCACTCCGGGACCTCTATGGCTACACCTTC. This translates into CASSPPPLRDLYGYTF.